This T cell receptor (beta chain) emerged from a study of cytomegalovirus exposure and HLA in healthy donors. With 60 Vbeta and 13 Jbeta primers, the PCR was carried out. Assay used: immunoSEQ multiplex PCR; TCRdb lists only in-frame clones, some missing. The profile covers about 40,000 clones, with approximately 90% appearing a single time and around 10% taken by the ten largest. On this clone itself: Its target is unknown.

Germline loops: CDR1 MNHNS, CDR2 SASEGT. The CDR3 is 15 residues long. V was pared by 5 bases and J by 3 bases, with 6 bases of the junction left unmatched. Study-wide results and limits: In a later analysis, CMV-associated beta chains were mostly HLA-associated, it appeared. What a later analysis reportedly showed was that an Asian-associated ancestry cluster had fewer N-insertions than the roughly 670-donor mean. TCR association rates varied by HLA locus in a later analysis, with DRB1 highest and HLA-C lowest.

Input material: PBMCs. The rearrangement joins TRBV6-1 to TRBJ2-1; 8 positions match TRBD2. The clonotype was recovered from a woman in her forties in good health and CMV-seropositive. The CDR3 loop reads CASSPGGAIYNEQFF. CDR3 sequence (DNA): TGTGCCAGCAGTCCCGGGGGGGCCATCTACAATGAGCAGTTCTTC.